A single TCR beta chain is shown here with its context. Its antigen is still unknown. No qualities accompany the bases; no much larger clone lies one base away. This record comes from a study of OX40 agonist ivuxolimab in advanced cancers. Concerning the study at large: Ivuxolimab was a fully human IgG2 agonistic monoclonal antibody targeting the costimulatory receptor OX40 (CD134). Intravenous ivuxolimab was administered to patients every 2 weeks at six dose levels: 0.01, 0.1, 0.3, 1.5, 3 and 10 mg/kg. The paper reports the monotherapy dose-escalation portion (N ≈ 50 patients) of the phase I ivuxolimab trial. A male proportion of under 85% and a mean age of roughly 55 years, ranging from 23 to 79, were recorded for the dose-escalation cohort. Three dose-escalation patients achieved partial responses, one with hepatocellular carcinoma and two with cutaneous melanoma. Of the approximately 54 dose-escalation patients, hepatocellular carcinoma was present in about 20, melanoma in some 15, renal cell carcinoma in 9 and head and neck cancer in 9. The point of sequencing TCRbeta in the periphery was to test whether ivuxolimab changed TCR sequence diversity and drove clonal T-cell expansion. Patients were allowed to have had prior anti-PD-1, anti-PD-L1 or anti-CTLA-4 therapy, and 40% of the dose-escalation patients had previously received checkpoint inhibitors. The study at large found these results: After ivuxolimab, expanded clones were on average more numerous among CD8+ T cells than among CD4+ T cells. Low levels of normalized T-cell clonal expansion were also seen in some nonresponding patients. Clonal expansion of both CD4+ and CD8+ blood T cells was observed from baseline to week 6 at doses 0.1 to 3.0 mg/kg. Which antigens the clonally expanded peripheral T cells were specific for was not determined. Partial responders in the 0.1-3.0 mg/kg groups had among the lowest normalized peripheral clonal expansion, especially among CD8+ T cells.

The germline ends are 10 bases apart after V is trimmed by 4 bases and J by 5 bases. Sequences SSHAT (CDR1) and FNYEAQ (CDR2) are obtained from the germline V gene (reference sequence). The CDR3 contains 13 residues, cysteine and phenylalanine counted. Only CDR3 DNA is held: 39 bases, read in frame from base 1. Genomic DNA was extracted from sorted cells for sequencing of the TCRbeta CDR3 region. TCRbeta CDR3 regions were sequenced using the immunoSEQ Assay. Held by TCRdb, this immuneACCESS table contains in-frame sequences only and omits some clones. Under half of the omission traces to an unresolved V gene where checked; the cause of the rest is unknown. This sample comprises 91,000 or so clones, approximately 95% of them detected only once. About 0.17% of the sample goes to the ten largest clones. The trial excluded patients who had a history of autoimmune disease or who were on systemic immunosuppression. In every dose cohort, peripheral blood was drawn for TCR sequencing at baseline, cycle 4 day 1, and cycle 7 day 1. The samples were taken from a phase I, first-in-human, multicenter, open-label dose-escalation trial of ivuxolimab. The trial enrolled adults with locally advanced or metastatic head and neck squamous cell, hepatocellular, melanoma or renal cell carcinoma. Before TCR sequencing, CD4+ and CD8+ T cells were separately sorted from peripheral blood.

Material: CD4+ or CD8+ T cells sorted from blood, obtained in a trial of the OX40 agonist ivuxolimab. The sequence was collected from an adult with an advanced solid tumor such as melanoma, head and neck, liver or kidney cancer. Recombination joined TRBV7-7 with TRBJ2-3; tentative D gene TRBD1, with 7 bases matching. The DNA sequence is TGTGCCAGCAGCTCAGGGGGAGGAGATACGCAGTATTTT. The resulting protein is CASSSGGGDTQYF.